The source of this TCR beta chain is a study of blood T cell repertoires in COVID-19. The germline CDR1 and CDR2 sequences are MRHNA and SNTAGT. The CDR3 sequence is 14 residues long. With V trimmed by 6 bases and J by 7 bases, 9 bases remained unmatched. As processed by the authors: By means of reference gene primer amplification, nucleated cell counts were estimated. Some clones are missing from TCRdb's copy, which holds only in-frame ones; the method was immunoSEQ multiplex PCR. That table is the source of V, J and clone size, and D and trimming were worked out from the DNA. The sample carries 200,000 or so clones, around 90% recorded once. Seattle patients were enrolled during active infection and followed longitudinally.

The chain combines TRBV6-4 with TRBJ1-2, with 9 positions matching TRBD1. This TCR was recovered from a man aged 30 to 39 with COVID-19, enrolled during active disease. Specimen: peripheral blood. This chain's CDR3 is CASRKTGTGTGYTF. In DNA, the CDR3 is TGTGCCAGCAGAAAAACCGGGACAGGGACTGGCTACACCTTC.